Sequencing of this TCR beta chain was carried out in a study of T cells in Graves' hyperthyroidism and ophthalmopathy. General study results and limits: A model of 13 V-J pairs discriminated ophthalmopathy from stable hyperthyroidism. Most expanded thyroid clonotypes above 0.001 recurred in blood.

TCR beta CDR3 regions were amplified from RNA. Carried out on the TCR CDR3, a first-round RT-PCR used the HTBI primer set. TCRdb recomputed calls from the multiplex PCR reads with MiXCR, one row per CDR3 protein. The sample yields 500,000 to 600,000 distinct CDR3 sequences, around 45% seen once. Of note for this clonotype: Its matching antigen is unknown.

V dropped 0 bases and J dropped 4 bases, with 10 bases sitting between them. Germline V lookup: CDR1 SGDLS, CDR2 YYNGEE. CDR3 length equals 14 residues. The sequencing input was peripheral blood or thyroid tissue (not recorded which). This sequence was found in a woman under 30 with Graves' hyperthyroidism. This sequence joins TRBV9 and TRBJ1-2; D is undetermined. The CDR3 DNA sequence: TGTGCCAGCAGCGTAGATCCAGCGGGCTATGGCTACACCTTC. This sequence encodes CASSVDPAGYGYTF.